Listed below are T cell receptor beta chains from one sample, sequenced in a study of blood T cell repertoires in COVID-19. Produced via immunoSEQ multiplex PCR; TCRdb's table is partial and in-frame only. The sample records 200,000 or so clones, around nine tenths being singletons. The sequencing input was peripheral blood. These receptors were collected from an older man with active or convalescent COVID-19. Both conserved end residues are part of each CDR3. D genes are given only for firm matches. Some rows mark clone size as missing; the rest say once, few, many or name a class of expanded clone.

size	V	J	D	DNA	CDR3
-	TRBV28	TRBJ2-2	TRBD2	TGTGCCAGCCGTCCGGGGGGAGGGGAGACCGGGGAGCTGTTTTTT	CASRPGGGETGELFF
-	TRBV19	TRBJ1-5	-	TGTGCCAGTAGGGGATCAATAGGGGAAGGGGTTTATAGCAATCAGCCCCAGCATTTT	CASRGSIGEGVYSNQPQHF
-	TRBV11-2	TRBJ2-4	TRBD2	TGTGCCAGCAGCGTCGGGACTACCCTAGCCAAAAACATTCAGTACTTC	CASSVGTTLAKNIQYF
-	TRBV6-2/TRBV6-3	TRBJ2-5	TRBD1	TGTGCCAGCAGTATAAACGCTCTCAGGGGGCCTCAAGAGACCCAGTACTTC	CASSINALRGPQETQYF
-	TRBV5-1	TRBJ1-4	-	TGCGCCAGCAGCTTGGCTGGGGCGACTAATGAAAAACTGTTTTTT	CASSLAGATNEKLFF
-	TRBV11-2	TRBJ1-2	TRBD1	TGTGCCAGCAGCTCAACAGGGGGGAGAATATGGGGATATGGCTACACCTTC	CASSSTGGRIWGYGYTF
-	TRBV12-5	TRBJ2-2	-	TGTGCTAGTGGTTTGACCATCCAAACAGGGCGAAGGTACACCGGGGAGCTGTTTTTT	CASGLTIQTGRRYTGELFF
-	TRBV5-1	TRBJ2-7	TRBD1	TGCGCCAGCAGCTTGGGGACAGGGAGCTCCTACGAGCAGTACTTC	CASSLGTGSSYEQYF
-	TRBV27	TRBJ1-1	-	TGTGCCAGCAGTTTGTACGGGGGTAGACGTGAAGCTTTCTTT	CASSLYGGRREAFF
-	TRBV25-1	TRBJ2-2	-	TGTGCCAGCAACGGGATCACCGGGGAGCTGTTTTTT	CASNGITGELFF
-	TRBV6-2/TRBV6-3	TRBJ2-5	-	TGTGCCAGCAGTGACCGGGACTTCGATTGGGACCAAGAGACCCAGTACTTC	CASSDRDFDWDQETQYF
-	TRBV5-1	TRBJ1-2	-	TGCGCCAGCAGCTTGGGGGCGACGGCATCTAACTATGGCTACACCTTC	CASSLGATASNYGYTF
-	TRBV11-3	TRBJ2-1	TRBD2	TGTGCCAGCAGCGACGGGACTAGCGGGGCCGATGAGCAGTTCTTC	CASSDGTSGADEQFF
-	TRBV2	TRBJ2-1	TRBD1	TGTGCCAGCAGTTTGGGGACAGGGGGATCCTACAATGAGCAGTTCTTC	CASSLGTGGSYNEQFF
-	TRBV4-3	TRBJ2-4	-	TGCGCCAGCAGCCAAGATCGAGGAGGGACCGATGGATCCAAAAACATTCAGTACTTC	CASSQDRGGTDGSKNIQYF
-	TRBV27	TRBJ1-1	-	TGTGCCAGCAGTTTCTCGGGACAAAGCACTGAAGCTTTCTTT	CASSFSGQSTEAFF
-	TRBV6-5	TRBJ2-5	-	TGTGCCAGCAAAGGGGCTATTCAACAAGAGACCCAGTACTTC	CASKGAIQQETQYF
-	TRBV28	TRBJ1-6	-	TGTGCCAGCAGAGGGGGTCAGAAGTATTCACCCCTCCACTTT	CASRGGQKYSPLHF
-	TRBV2	TRBJ2-7	TRBD2	TGTGCCAGCAGTCCCGAGACTAGCTTTTCCTACGAGCAGTACTTC	CASSPETSFSYEQYF
-	TRBV7-8	TRBJ1-4	TRBD1	TGTGCCAGCAGCCGCGGGACAGTTCTCCTGTTTAATGAAAAACTGTTTTTT	CASSRGTVLLFNEKLFF
-	TRBV18	TRBJ1-6	-	TGTGCCAGCTCACTACAGGACCAAAATTCACCCCTCCACTTT	CASSLQDQNSPLHF
-	TRBV7-8	TRBJ2-1	-	TGTGCCAGCAGCTTAACGACAGTCAGGGAGCAGTTCTTC	CASSLTTVREQFF
-	TRBV6-2/TRBV6-3	TRBJ1-2	-	TGTGCCAGCAGTTCCCCTGACAGGCGTAACTATGGCTACACCTTC	CASSSPDRRNYGYTF
-	TRBV4-3	TRBJ2-3	-	TGCGCCAGCAGCCAAGGGGCTAGCGGCACAGATACGCAGTATTTT	CASSQGASGTDTQYF
-	TRBV5-4	TRBJ1-6	-	TGTGCCAGCAGCTTGGCTTCAGGGAATAATTCACCCCTCCACTTT	CASSLASGNNSPLHF
-	TRBV5-1	TRBJ1-4	TRBD1	TGCGCCAGCAGCCCGGGACAGGGAGTCGCAACTAATGAAAAACTGTTTTTT	CASSPGQGVATNEKLFF
once	TRBV7-9	TRBJ1-1	-	TGTGCCAGCAGCCTCCTAAGGTTCGGGCAGGGTGAAGCTTTCTTT	CASSLLRFGQGEAFF
-	TRBV14	TRBJ1-2	-	TGTGCCAGCAGCCAAGAGGACTTCTATGGCTACACCTTC	CASSQEDFYGYTF
-	TRBV2	TRBJ2-5	-	TGTGCCAGCAGTGAAGCGCAAGGAGTGGCAAGGACCCAGTACTTC	CASSEAQGVARTQYF
-	TRBV28	TRBJ2-7	TRBD1	TGTGCCAGCAGACCCCAGGGGGCGCGGGAGCAGTACTTC	CASRPQGAREQYF
-	TRBV18	TRBJ1-2	-	TGTGCCAGCTCACCCCAAACAGGGCTTTATGGCTACACCTTC	CASSPQTGLYGYTF
-	TRBV11-2	TRBJ1-3	-	TGTGCCAGCAGCTTGGGGAGCTCTGGAAACACCATATATTTT	CASSLGSSGNTIYF
-	TRBV4-3	TRBJ2-2	TRBD2	TGCGCCAGCAGCCAAGATGAAGCTAGCGGGAGGGCCGGGGAGCTGTTTTTT	CASSQDEASGRAGELFF
-	TRBV7-2	TRBJ2-1	TRBD2	TGTGCCAGCAGCTCCCTAGCGGCTTCCTACAATGAGCAGTTCTTC	CASSSLAASYNEQFF
-	TRBV7-9	TRBJ1-2	-	TGTGCCAGCAGCTTAGCGACAGCCAATTATGGCTACACCTTC	CASSLATANYGYTF
-	TRBV6-2/TRBV6-3	TRBJ1-5	-	TGTGCCAGCAGTTATAAGCGGGGGTATCAGCCCCAGCATTTT	CASSYKRGYQPQHF
-	TRBV2	TRBJ2-5	-	TGTGCCAGCAGTGAAGCTGGTGAGACTAGTTACTTC	CASSEAGETSYF
-	TRBV18	TRBJ1-6	-	TGTGCCAGCTCACCCGAGGCGGGGAGCTCCTATAATTCACCCCTCCACTTT	CASSPEAGSSYNSPLHF
few	TRBV7-2	TRBJ2-4	TRBD1	TGTGCCAGCAGCTTAGGACAGGGGCTTGGAGCCAAAAACATTCAGTACTTC	CASSLGQGLGAKNIQYF
-	TRBV12-3/TRBV12-4	TRBJ1-4	-	TGTGCCAGCAGTTTGTACGGTGAAAAACTGTTTTTT	CASSLYGEKLFF
few	TRBV19	TRBJ1-2	TRBD1	TGTGCCAGTAGCAATTCTAGGGGACAGGGGGCTGGTGACTATGGCTACACCTTC	CASSNSRGQGAGDYGYTF
-	TRBV9	TRBJ1-1	-	TGTGCCAGCAGCGTAGATGTGTCTCTGGGCGCTGAAGCTTTCTTT	CASSVDVSLGAEAFF
few	TRBV2	TRBJ2-3	-	TGTGCCAGCGTCATAGGGGGTTTTTCCACAGATACGCAGTATTTT	CASVIGGFSTDTQYF
-	TRBV10-1	TRBJ2-1	TRBD2	TGCGCCAGCAGTAGCGGGAGCCGCCCTTTTATCAATGAGCAGTTCTTC	CASSSGSRPFINEQFF
-	TRBV7-9	TRBJ2-7	TRBD2	TGTGCCAGCAGCCCCCTACTAGCGGGAGCTCACGAGCAGTACTTC	CASSPLLAGAHEQYF
-	TRBV19	TRBJ1-5	TRBD1	TGTGCCAGTAGTGGGACAGGGCCGCTTGCCTGGCAGCCCCAGCATTTT	CASSGTGPLAWQPQHF
-	TRBV7-9	TRBJ2-5	TRBD1	TGTGCCAGCAGCGCGGACAGGGCCCAAGAGACCCAGTACTTC	CASSADRAQETQYF
-	TRBV5-5	TRBJ1-5	TRBD1	TGTGCCAGCAGCTTGGATCTCGGGACAGCTAGCAATCAGCCCCAGCATTTT	CASSLDLGTASNQPQHF
-	TRBV9	TRBJ2-1	-	TGTGCCAGCAGCGTAGTGGGGAGCTCCTACAATGAGCAGTTCTTC	CASSVVGSSYNEQFF
-	TRBV5-1	TRBJ2-1	-	TGCGCCAGCAGCCATGGACAGACCTACAATGAGCAGTTCTTC	CASSHGQTYNEQFF
-	TRBV3-1/TRBV3-2	TRBJ2-7	-	TGTGCCAGCAGCCAAGACTACGTTTACGAGCAGTACTTC	CASSQDYVYEQYF
-	TRBV5-1	TRBJ2-5	TRBD1	TGCGCCAGCAGACCGAGACCGGGACAGCAAGAGACCCAGTACTTC	CASRPRPGQQETQYF
-	TRBV13	TRBJ1-2	-	TGTGCCAGCAGCTCGACCCTTGACGGGAACTATGGCTACACCTTC	CASSSTLDGNYGYTF
-	TRBV18	TRBJ2-5	-	TGTGCCAGCTCACCTAGACTCCAAGAGACCCAGTACTTC	CASSPRLQETQYF
-	TRBV19	TRBJ1-5	TRBD1	TGTGCCAGTAGACAGACAGGGTTCGGGGATCAGCCCCAGCATTTT	CASRQTGFGDQPQHF
once	TRBV18	TRBJ2-2	-	TGTGCCAGCTCACCTCCGGTAGGACAGAGAAACACCGGGGAGCTGTTTTTT	CASSPPVGQRNTGELFF
-	TRBV5-4	TRBJ2-1	TRBD2	TGTGCCAGCAGCACCCCTTTGGCGGGAGCTGTTGGGAATGAGCAGTTCTTC	CASSTPLAGAVGNEQFF
-	TRBV19	TRBJ2-1	-	TGTGCCAGTAGTATATTCTGGGCAGATGAGCAGTTCTTC	CASSIFWADEQFF
-	TRBV9	TRBJ2-7	TRBD1	TGTGCCAGCAGCCCACGACAGGGGGCTGGGGAGCAGTACTTC	CASSPRQGAGEQYF